The following is a TCR beta chain sequence with its context. Antigen specificity is unknown. This entry comes from a study of cytomegalovirus exposure and HLA in healthy donors. General study points: As a later analysis revealed, most CMV-associated TCR beta chains appeared HLA-restricted. Associated with cytomegalovirus, according to the listing, were 150 to 200 TCR beta chains. In a later analysis, specific HLA alleles were associated with 15,000 to 20,000 TCR beta sequences at a 0.05 false discovery rate.

The PCR contained 60 Vbeta and 13 Jbeta primers. Sequencing used immunoSEQ multiplex PCR; TCRdb keeps in-frame clones, though not all of them. The table has about 110,000 clones, 75% to 80% seen once; the top ten hold roughly 1.3%. The CDR3 totals 11 residues. V was trimmed by 6 bases and J by 7 bases, leaving 9 bases between them. Germline loops: CDR1 LNHDA, CDR2 SQIVND (reference sequence). The sequenced sample was PBMCs. The receptor comes from a woman in her twenties or thirties in good health and CMV-seronegative. This rearrangement joins TRBV19 to TRBJ1-1; D remains unclear. CDR3 coding DNA: TGTGCCAGTAGGACGAGAGGTGAAGCTTTCTTT. The encoded protein is CASRTRGEAFF.